The present TCR beta chain was sequenced within a study of regulatory T cells in long-lasting Graves disease. Sequencing libraries for TCR beta were prepared with iRepertoire HTBI primers and Arm-PCR of CDR3 regions. TCRdb itself ran the multiplex PCR reads through MiXCR, one entry per CDR3 protein. The sample lists a few hundred thousand distinct CDR3 sequences; around 23% were seen once. Time point defined: persistent/refractory GD, antithyroid drugs over 5 years with positive TRAb. The TCR library was made from RNA extracted from PBMCs. The germline V gene has CDR1 MNHNS and CDR2 SASEGT. V lost 8 bases, J lost 3 bases, and 13 bases lay in between. The CDR3 loop spans 14 amino acids.

Specimen: peripheral blood mononuclear cells (PBMCs), collected when the disease was refractory, from a patient treated with antithyroid drugs. The gene calls are TRBV6-1 and TRBJ2-2; the D gene is possibly TRBD2 (6 bases). The receptor was isolated from a woman aged 35 to 49 with Graves disease. CDR3 nucleotides: TGTGCCAGCGCCTTCGGGAGCGACACCGGGGAGCTGTTTTTT. Protein sequence: CASAFGSDTGELFF.